The T cell receptor (beta chain) under discussion was sequenced for a study of cytomegalovirus exposure and HLA in healthy donors. For the study at large: Caucasian-associated ancestry cluster membership applied to approximately 81% of about 370 genotyped donors. Study-wide points: A later analysis showed that HLA-associated TCR beta chains had undergone more clonal expansion than equally common others. Generally TCR sequences proved uncommon, though certain public TCRs appeared in numerous donors. Presence/absence analyses took donor sequencing depth as roughly uniform.

Trimming left V 2 bases short and J 9 bases short, with 11 bases between. The CDR3 spans 13 residues. CDR1 is KGHSH and CDR2 is LQKENI in the germline V gene. The study ran its PCR with 60 Vbeta and 13 Jbeta primers. Assay used: immunoSEQ multiplex PCR; TCRdb lists only in-frame clones, some missing. The sample lists about 140,000 clones; 80% were seen once. Of note for this clone: Its antigen is unknown.

The gene calls are TRBV18 and TRBJ1-5; TRBD1 might be the D (5 bases). The sequenced material came from PBMCs. This clonotype was obtained from a man under 40 in good health and CMV-seronegative. CDR3 bases: TGTGCCAGCTCACCATCAACAGGTCGGCCCCAGCATTTT. Its protein is CASSPSTGRPQHF.